The next 28 T cell receptor beta chains were all read from a single sample in a study of T cell responses to AZD1222 COVID-19 vaccine. The assay was immunoSEQ multiplex PCR, and TCRdb's table has in-frame clones only and misses some. The sample holds approximately 100,000 clones, about nine tenths seen once. Here the sequenced sample was peripheral blood, taken on day 0 of AZD1222 vaccination. These receptors were collected from an adult in good health.

This clone was seen more than once but under ten times. V is TRBV7-3 and J is TRBJ2-1; 12 nucleotides match TRBD1. The CDR3 is 15 amino acids. The ends lost 6 bases at V and 7 bases at J; junction bases unmatched: 7. Germline values: CDR1 SGHTA, CDR2 FQGTGA. CDR3 amino acids: CASSPGTGGRNEQFF. In DNA, the CDR3 is TGTGCCAGCAGTCCCGGGACAGGGGGCAGAAATGAGCAGTTCTTC.

CDR3 nucleotides: TGTGCCAGCAGCGCTCATCCAACTAATGAAAAACTGTTTTTT. It yields the protein CASSAHPTNEKLFF. The chain combines TRBV9 with TRBJ1-4; no definite D call. The V gene lost 3 bases and the J gene lost 0 bases, with 6 bases spanning the gap. This CDR3 has 14 residues. Per germline, CDR1 SGDLS and CDR2 YYNGEE.

The chain combines TRBV6-5 with TRBJ1-6; D ambiguous. Germline-derived CDR1 and CDR2 are MNHEY and SVGAGI. CDR3 size: 12 residues. V lost 1 base, J lost 13 bases, and 8 bases lay in between. Here the CDR3 reads CASSYWPGPLHF. CDR3 DNA sequence: TGTGCCAGCAGTTACTGGCCCGGGCCCCTCCACTTT.

Points on this clone: Other DNA sequences in the same sample also yield this CDR3. This chain links TRBV11-2 with TRBJ2-7, with 8 positions matching TRBD1. Germline CDR1 is SGHAT and CDR2 is FQNNGV. This CDR3 spans 13 amino acids. Unmatched junction bases numbered 1, after V lost 3 bases and J lost 3 bases. The CDR3 spells CASSLDRDYEQYF. CDR3 in DNA: TGTGCCAGCAGCTTGGACAGGGACTACGAGCAGTACTTC.

The rearrangement uses TRBV5-1 and TRBJ2-1; D may be TRBD1 or TRBD2 (6 bases each). The V end lost 2 bases, the J end lost 0 bases, and 9 bases lay between the germline ends. Germline V gene data show CDR1 as SGHRS and CDR2 as YFSETQ. The CDR3 sequence is 15 residues long. The CDR3 spells CASSFGGGSYNEQFF. CDR3 DNA: TGCGCCAGCAGCTTCGGAGGGGGCTCCTACAATGAGCAGTTCTTC. Filled out from reference TRBV5-1 and TRBJ2-1, the complete variable domain reads KAGVTQTPRYLIKTRGQQVTLSCSPISGHRSVSWYQQTPGQGLQFLFEYFSETQRNKGNFPGRFSGRQFSNSRSEMNVSTLELGDSALYLCASSFGGGSYNEQFFGPGTRLTVL.

This chain connects TRBV10-3 to TRBJ2-2; 7 bases line up with TRBD1. The V gene end was trimmed by 5 bases and the J gene end by 7 bases; junction bases not matched to a gene: 10. In germline, CDR1 is ENHRY, CDR2 SYGVKD. This CDR3 region has 15 residues. CDR3 sequence: CAISSPGQRYGELFF. The DNA of the CDR3 is TGTGCCATCAGTTCGCCGGGACAGAGATACGGGGAGCTGTTTTTT.

CDR3 sequence: CASSAGQGAGELFF. CDR3 nucleotides: TGTGCCAGCAGTGCGGGACAGGGGGCCGGGGAGCTGTTTTTT. The V gene is TRBV2, the J gene TRBJ2-2, with 11 bases matching TRBD1. The CDR3 extends over 14 amino acids. V lost 4 bases, J lost 6 bases, and 1 base stayed unmatched. CDR1 and CDR2 from the germline V gene are SNHLY and FYNNEI.

The gene calls are TRBV2 and TRBJ2-1; 9 bases align to TRBD2. V shed 7 bases and J 2 bases; nucleotides not matched to a gene: 9. The CDR3 totals 16 residues. Germline V gene sequence: CDR1 SNHLY, CDR2 FYNNEI. CDR3 nucleotide sequence: TGTGCCAGCAAGACCGGCGGGGGGGCCACCTACAATGAGCAGTTCTTC. It encodes CASKTGGGATYNEQFF.

The rearrangement uses TRBV28 and TRBJ1-6, with D perhaps matching TRBD1 (6 bases). The CDR3 sequence is 15 residues long. Trimming took 6 bases from V and 1 from J, leaving 10 bases between them. Germline loops: CDR1 MDHEN, CDR2 SYDVKM. CDR3 sequence: CASSKGESYNSPLHF. The CDR3 region has the DNA TGTGCCAGCAGCAAGGGGGAATCCTATAATTCACCCCTCCACTTT.

This clone was detected only once. The V gene is TRBV2, the J gene TRBJ2-1; D call uncertain. Germline loops: CDR1 SNHLY, CDR2 FYNNEI. The CDR3 is 14 amino acids. Trimming shortened V by 8 bases and J by 0 bases, and 11 bases separated the two germline ends. The CDR3 DNA reads TGTGCCAGCTGGACGGGTAGCTCCTACAATGAGCAGTTCTTC. It yields the protein CASWTGSSYNEQFF.

V usage is TRBV5-6 and J usage is TRBJ1-5; TRBD1 is a possible D gene (6 bases). The CDR3 sequence is 16 residues long. V was pared by 4 bases and J by 2 bases, with 16 bases between. From germline, CDR1 is SGHDT and CDR2 YYEEEE. The CDR3: CASSTFGGAGNQPQHF. The CDR3 DNA reads TGTGCCAGCAGCACATTCGGGGGGGCCGGCAATCAGCCCCAGCATTTT.

Concerning this clone: An end of the junction differs from the germline gene, which may be a read error. Here the CDR3 DNA reads TGTGCCAGCAGCCTAGAAGAGACCCAGTACTTC. As protein: CASSLEETQYF. The J gene is TRBJ2-5, the V gene TRBV11-2, with unresolved D. CDR1 SGHAT and CDR2 FQNNGV come from the germline V gene. CDR3 length equals 11 residues.

The chain recombines TRBV7-9 with TRBJ1-3; a possible D gene is TRBD1 (5 bases). The CDR3 totals 14 residues. Germline CDR1 and CDR2: SEHNR and FQNEAQ (reference sequence). Deletions cut 5 bases from V and 6 bases from J, with 14 bases between. The CDR3 DNA is TGTGCCAGCAGCCGAGACGGGACTGAAAACACCATATATTTT. The encoded protein is CASSRDGTENTIYF.

This clone appeared once. This chain connects TRBV5-1 to TRBJ2-3; D gene uncertain. The CDR3 runs 12 residues. Looked up from germline, CDR1 is SGHRS and CDR2 is YFSETQ. The V gene lost 3 bases and the J gene lost 2 bases, with 4 bases spanning the gap. CDR3 DNA sequence: TGCGCCAGCAGCTCAACCACAGATACGCAGTATTTT. Its protein product is CASSSTTDTQYF.

The table lists this clone with a few counts. V is TRBV2 and J is TRBJ2-7, with D perhaps matching TRBD1 (5 bases). The CDR3 extends over 12 amino acids. Per the germline V gene, CDR1 is SNHLY and CDR2 is FYNNEI. The germline V and J ends were trimmed by 7 bases and 2 bases, with 9 bases remaining between them. CDR3 in amino acids: CASNDRTYEQYF. The CDR3 DNA reads as TGTGCCAGCAACGACAGAACCTACGAGCAGTACTTC.

V and J are TRBV2 and TRBJ1-2, with 7 bases that match TRBD1. The CDR3 has 12 residues. V gave up 4 bases and J gave up 4 bases; unmatched junction bases: 0. CDR1 is SNHLY, CDR2 FYNNEI, per germline. Here the CDR3 reads CASSGDSYGYTF. The CDR3 DNA reads TGTGCCAGCAGTGGGGACAGCTATGGCTACACCTTC.

The V gene is TRBV20-1, the J gene TRBJ2-3; 8 bases fit TRBD2. The length of the CDR3 is 14 residues. The J segment lost 4 bases and the V segment lost 6 bases, leaving 9 bases of the junction unmatched. Per the germline V gene, CDR1 is DFQATT and CDR2 is SNEGSKA (reference sequence). CDR3 sequence reads: CSASKSGGADTQYF. The CDR3 nucleotides read TGCAGTGCCAGTAAGAGCGGGGGTGCAGATACGCAGTATTTT.

CDR3 coding DNA: TGTGCCAGCAGCCAAGATCCCGCCGGGGATGGCTACACCTTC. Amino acids: CASSQDPAGDGYTF. This sequence joins TRBV3-1 (or the pseudogene TRBV3-2) and TRBJ1-2, with D uncertain. Germline V gene data show CDR1 as LGHDT and CDR2 as YNNKEL (reference sequence). Trimming took 0 bases from V and 6 from J, leaving 11 bases between them. CDR3 length: 14 amino acids.

The CDR3 is CASRVSDQPQHF. CDR3 coding DNA: TGTGCCAGCAGGGTGTCCGATCAGCCCCAGCATTTT. The V gene is TRBV6-5, the J gene TRBJ1-5; D gene unclear. Trimming took 6 bases from V and 5 from J, leaving 8 bases between them. Germline-derived CDR1 and CDR2 are MNHEY and SVGAGI. This CDR3 has 12 amino acids.

The V and J genes are TRBV27 and TRBJ2-3, with a tentative D call TRBD1 (5 bases). The CDR3 contains 14 residues. V was pared by 7 bases and J by 0 bases, with 11 bases between. Germline V lookup: CDR1 MNHEY, CDR2 SMNVEV (reference sequence). CDR3 region: CASTPTGSTDTQYF. CDR3 bases: TGTGCCAGCACTCCAACAGGTAGCACAGATACGCAGTATTTT.

The chain combines TRBV5-1 with TRBJ1-5; D is possibly TRBD1 (6 bases). CDR1 is SGHRS, CDR2 YFSETQ, per germline. With 2 bases removed from V and 3 bases from J, the gap between germline ends came to 12 bases. This CDR3 contains 15 residues. The CDR3 nucleotides read TGCGCCAGCAGCTTTCTGGACAGTTACAATCAGCCCCAGCATTTT. Its translation is CASSFLDSYNQPQHF. Full variable domain (remainder filled in from reference TRBV5-1 and TRBJ1-5): KAGVTQTPRYLIKTRGQQVTLSCSPISGHRSVSWYQQTPGQGLQFLFEYFSETQRNKGNFPGRFSGRQFSNSRSEMNVSTLELGDSALYLCASSFLDSYNQPQHFGDGTRLSIL.

The chain is built from TRBV2 and TRBJ1-2; D is undetermined. V was cut by 10 bases and J by 2 bases, with 11 bases left in between. Germline lookup yields CDR1 SNHLY and CDR2 FYNNEI. The CDR3 is 12 residues long. CDR3 bases: TGTGCCATGGGAGGAGGGAACTATGGCTACACCTTC. It encodes CAMGGGNYGYTF.

The chain links TRBV2 to TRBJ2-1; the D is unclear. V was shortened by 0 bases and J by 4 bases, with 7 bases between the two germline ends. CDR1 SNHLY and CDR2 FYNNEI come from the germline V gene. This CDR3 has 14 residues. CDR3 protein: CASSEARLYNEQFF. DNA of the CDR3: TGTGCCAGCAGTGAAGCACGCCTATACAATGAGCAGTTCTTC.

This chain connects TRBV7-2 to TRBJ1-4; D gene uncertain. Trimming took off 3 bases at V and 8 bases at J, with 10 bases between the two ends. The germline V gene has CDR1 SGHTA and CDR2 FQGNSA. The CDR3 length is 13 residues. CDR3 coding DNA: TGTGCCAGCAGCTTGGATATCGGGGAAAAACTGTTTTTT. Encoded protein: CASSLDIGEKLFF.

The genes are TRBV5-1 and TRBJ1-2; D unresolved. Trimming removed 4 bases from V and 4 bases from J, with 11 bases in between. Per germline, CDR1 SGHRS and CDR2 YFSETQ. The CDR3 extends over 13 amino acids. The CDR3 region is CASSVAPAYGYTF. CDR3 nucleotides: TGCGCCAGCAGCGTGGCGCCAGCCTATGGCTACACCTTC.

This clone was counted between two and nine times. V usage is TRBV9 and J usage is TRBJ1-6; D is perhaps TRBD1 (6 bases). The CDR3 is 14 residues long. The germline gives CDR1 SGDLS, CDR2 YYNGEE. The V gene lost 3 bases and the J gene lost 10 bases, with 14 bases spanning the gap. The CDR3 loop is CASSANPQGSPLHF. CDR3 DNA: TGTGCCAGCAGCGCAAACCCACAGGGATCACCCCTCCACTTT.

This clone came up once. The chain combines TRBV4-1 with TRBJ1-6, with unresolved D. Trimming removed 4 bases at V and 6 bases at J, with 10 bases between. The CDR3 covers 14 residues. The germline gives CDR1 MGHRA, CDR2 YSYEKL. CDR3 in amino acids: CASSLDRVNSPLHF. DNA for the CDR3: TGCGCCAGCAGCCTCGACCGGGTTAATTCACCCCTCCACTTT.

V is TRBV2 and J is TRBJ1-1; perhaps TRBD1 as D (5 bases). Trimming removed 2 bases from V and 6 bases from J, with 10 bases in between. Germline V gives CDR1 SNHLY, CDR2 FYNNEI. The CDR3 spans 13 residues. The DNA of the CDR3 is TGTGCCAGCAGTGAATCCAGGGCGGCTGAAGCTTTCTTT. Its protein product is CASSESRAAEAFF.